This T cell receptor beta chain was documented in a study of neurological immune-mediated disorders. Time point described: longitudinal time-point 3. Unsorted libraries used 2 million PBMCs kept at -80 degrees C. The study, taken as a whole, reports: Healthy controls had more TCR clonal expansion than multiple sclerosis, which showed the least, whereas HTLV-1-associated myelopathy showed the most.

With regard to this clonotype: Its specificity is unknown. A much larger clone differs by one base, so this may be a read error.

The cDNA was generated through 5'RACE incorporating 10-nucleotide random UMIs. A single run covered 15-18 subjects with over 170 million TCR-beta sequences. TCRdb fed the 5' RACE reads into MiXCR, producing one record per CDR3 protein. The repertoire holds roughly 100,000 distinct CDR3 sequences, with 9.5% to 14% as singletons. Sequencing was performed on PBMCs. The sequence derives from a female donor with HTLV-1-associated myelopathy (HAM/TSP).

The CDR3 region is CASSLVGGYSPLHF. In DNA, the CDR3 is TGCGCCAGCAGCTTGGTAGGGGGCTATTCACCCCTCCACTTT. The genes are TRBV5-1 and TRBJ1-6; 7 positions agree with TRBD1. The length of the CDR3 is 14 residues. Unmatched junction bases numbered 2, after V lost 0 bases and J lost 8 bases. Germline CDR1 is SGHRS and CDR2 is YFSETQ. Filled out from reference TRBV5-1 and TRBJ1-6, the complete variable domain reads KAGVTQTPRYLIKTRGQQVTLSCSPISGHRSVSWYQQTPGQGLQFLFEYFSETQRNKGNFPGRFSGRQFSNSRSEMNVSTLELGDSALYLCASSLVGGYSPLHFGNGTRLTVT.